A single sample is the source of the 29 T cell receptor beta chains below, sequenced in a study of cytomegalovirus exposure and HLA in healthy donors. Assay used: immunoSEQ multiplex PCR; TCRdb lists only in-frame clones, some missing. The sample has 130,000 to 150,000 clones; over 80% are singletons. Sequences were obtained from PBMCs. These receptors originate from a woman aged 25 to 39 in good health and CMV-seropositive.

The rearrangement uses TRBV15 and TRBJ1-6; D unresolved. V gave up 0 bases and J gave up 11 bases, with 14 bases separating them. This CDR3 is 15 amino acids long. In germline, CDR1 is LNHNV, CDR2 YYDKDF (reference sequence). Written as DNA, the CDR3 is TGTGCCACCAGCAGAGATCCGGGAAGGACGGCACCCCTCCACTTT. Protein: CATSRDPGRTAPLHF.

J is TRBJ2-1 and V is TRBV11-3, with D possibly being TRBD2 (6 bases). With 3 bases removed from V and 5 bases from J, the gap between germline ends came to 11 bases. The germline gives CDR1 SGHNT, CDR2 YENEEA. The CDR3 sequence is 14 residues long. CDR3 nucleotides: TGTGCCAGCAGCTTCAGCGGGTTCGACAATGAGCAGTTCTTC. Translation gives CASSFSGFDNEQFF.

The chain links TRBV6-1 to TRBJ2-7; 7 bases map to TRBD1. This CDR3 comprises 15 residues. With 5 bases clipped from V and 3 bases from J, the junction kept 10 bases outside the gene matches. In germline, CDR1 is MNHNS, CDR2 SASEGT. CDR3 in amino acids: CASSWSGQRNYEQYF. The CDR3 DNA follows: TGTGCCAGCAGTTGGTCGGGACAGAGAAACTACGAGCAGTACTTC.

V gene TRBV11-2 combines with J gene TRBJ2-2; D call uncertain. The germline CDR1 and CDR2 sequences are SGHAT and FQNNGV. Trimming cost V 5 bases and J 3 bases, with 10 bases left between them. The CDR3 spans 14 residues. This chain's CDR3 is CASSVSDYTGELFF. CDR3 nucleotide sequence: TGTGCCAGCAGCGTCAGTGATTACACCGGGGAGCTGTTTTTT.

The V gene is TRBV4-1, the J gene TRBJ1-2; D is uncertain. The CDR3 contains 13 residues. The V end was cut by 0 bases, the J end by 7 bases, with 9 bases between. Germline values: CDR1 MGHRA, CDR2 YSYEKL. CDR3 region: CASSQERVGGYTF. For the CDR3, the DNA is TGCGCCAGCAGCCAAGAACGGGTGGGTGGCTACACCTTC.

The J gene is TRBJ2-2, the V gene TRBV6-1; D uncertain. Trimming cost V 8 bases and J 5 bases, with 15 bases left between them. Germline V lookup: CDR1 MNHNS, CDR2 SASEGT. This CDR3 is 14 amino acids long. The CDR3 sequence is CASQSLTRTGELFF. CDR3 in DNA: TGTGCCAGCCAAAGTTTGACGAGGACCGGGGAGCTGTTTTTT.

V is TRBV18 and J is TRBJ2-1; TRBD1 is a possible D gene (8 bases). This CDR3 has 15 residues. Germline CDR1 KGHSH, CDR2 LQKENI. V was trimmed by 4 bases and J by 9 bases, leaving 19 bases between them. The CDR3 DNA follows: TGTGCCAGCTCACTCACAGGGGGGACTACCAGTGAGCAGTTCTTC. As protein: CASSLTGGTTSEQFF.

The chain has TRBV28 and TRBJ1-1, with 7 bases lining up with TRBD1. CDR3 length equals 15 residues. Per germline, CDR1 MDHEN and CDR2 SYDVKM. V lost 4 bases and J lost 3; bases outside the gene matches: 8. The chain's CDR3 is CASSSWTTGDTEAFF. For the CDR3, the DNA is TGTGCCAGCAGTTCTTGGACAACAGGGGACACTGAAGCTTTCTTT.

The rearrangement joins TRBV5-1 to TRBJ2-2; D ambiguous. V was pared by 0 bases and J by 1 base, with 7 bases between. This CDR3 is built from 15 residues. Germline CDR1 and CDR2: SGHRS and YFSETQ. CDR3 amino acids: CASSLELLNTGELFF. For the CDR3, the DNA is TGCGCCAGCAGCTTGGAGCTTTTGAACACCGGGGAGCTGTTTTTT.

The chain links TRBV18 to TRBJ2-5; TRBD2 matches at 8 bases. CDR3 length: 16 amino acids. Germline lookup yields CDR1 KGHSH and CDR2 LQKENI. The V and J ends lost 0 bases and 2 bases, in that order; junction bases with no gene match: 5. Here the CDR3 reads CASSPPASGLQETQYF. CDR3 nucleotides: TGTGCCAGCTCACCACCGGCTAGCGGGTTACAAGAGACCCAGTACTTC.

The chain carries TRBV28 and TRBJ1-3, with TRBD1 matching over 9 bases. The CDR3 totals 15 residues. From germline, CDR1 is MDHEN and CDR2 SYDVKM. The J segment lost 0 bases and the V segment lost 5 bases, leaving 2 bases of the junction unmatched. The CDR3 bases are TGTGCCAGCAGTACGACAGGGGGCTCTGGAAACACCATATATTTT. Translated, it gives CASSTTGGSGNTIYF.

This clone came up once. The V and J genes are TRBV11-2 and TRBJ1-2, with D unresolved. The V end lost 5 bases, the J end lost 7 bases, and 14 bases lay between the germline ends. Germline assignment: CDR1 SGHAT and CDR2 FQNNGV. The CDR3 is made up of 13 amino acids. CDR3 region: CASSGEVRSGYTF. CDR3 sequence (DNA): TGTGCCAGCAGCGGTGAGGTGAGGAGTGGCTACACCTTC.

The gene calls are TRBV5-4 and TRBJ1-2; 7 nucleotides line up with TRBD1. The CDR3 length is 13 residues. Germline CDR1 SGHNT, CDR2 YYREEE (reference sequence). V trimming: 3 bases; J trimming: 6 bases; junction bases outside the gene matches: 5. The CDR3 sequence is CASSWGTVNGYTF. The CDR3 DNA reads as TGTGCCAGCAGCTGGGGGACAGTCAATGGCTACACCTTC.

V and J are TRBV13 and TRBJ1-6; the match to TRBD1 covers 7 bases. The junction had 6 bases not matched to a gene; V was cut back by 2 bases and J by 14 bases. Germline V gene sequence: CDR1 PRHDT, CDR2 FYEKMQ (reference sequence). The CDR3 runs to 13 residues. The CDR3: CASSLSVRGTLHF. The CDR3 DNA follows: TGTGCCAGCAGCTTATCGGTCAGGGGGACCCTCCACTTT.

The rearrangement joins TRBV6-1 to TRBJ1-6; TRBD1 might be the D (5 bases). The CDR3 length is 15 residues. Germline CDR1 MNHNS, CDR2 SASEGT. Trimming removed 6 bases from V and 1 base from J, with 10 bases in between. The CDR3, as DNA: TGTGCCAGCAGCGGGGGGGAATCCTATAATTCACCCCTCCACTTT. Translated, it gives CASSGGESYNSPLHF.

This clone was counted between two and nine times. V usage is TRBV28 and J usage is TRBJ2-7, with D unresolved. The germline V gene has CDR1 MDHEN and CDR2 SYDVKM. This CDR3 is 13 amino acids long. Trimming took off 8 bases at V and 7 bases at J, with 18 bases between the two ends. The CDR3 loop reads CASGRYGSGEQYF. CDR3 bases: TGTGCCAGCGGTAGGTACGGATCCGGGGAGCAGTACTTC. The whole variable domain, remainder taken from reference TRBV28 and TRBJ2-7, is DVKVTQSSRYLVKRTGEKVFLECVQDMDHENMFWYRQDPGLGLRLIYFSYDVKMKEKGDIPEGYSVSREKKERFSLILESASTNQTSMYLCASGRYGSGEQYFGPGTRLTVT.

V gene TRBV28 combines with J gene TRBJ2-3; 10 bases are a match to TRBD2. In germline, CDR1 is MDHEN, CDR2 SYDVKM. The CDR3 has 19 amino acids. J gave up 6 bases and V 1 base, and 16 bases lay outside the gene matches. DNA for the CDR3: TGTGCCAGCAGTTTATACGTCGTGAGGGCTAGCGGGAGTTTGGATACGCAGTATTTT. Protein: CASSLYVVRASGSLDTQYF.

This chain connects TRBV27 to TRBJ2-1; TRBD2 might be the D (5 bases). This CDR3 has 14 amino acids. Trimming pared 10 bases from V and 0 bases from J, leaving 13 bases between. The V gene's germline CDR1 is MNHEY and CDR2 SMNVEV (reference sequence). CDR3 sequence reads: CATSRGSSYNEQFF. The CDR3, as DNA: TGTGCCACCTCCAGAGGGAGCTCCTACAATGAGCAGTTCTTC.

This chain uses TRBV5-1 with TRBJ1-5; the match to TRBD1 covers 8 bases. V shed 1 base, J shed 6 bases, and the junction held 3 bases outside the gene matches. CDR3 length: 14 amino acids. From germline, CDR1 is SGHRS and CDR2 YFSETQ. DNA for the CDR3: TGCGCCAGCAGCTTGTCAGGGGGCGTTCAGCCCCAGCATTTT. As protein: CASSLSGGVQPQHF.

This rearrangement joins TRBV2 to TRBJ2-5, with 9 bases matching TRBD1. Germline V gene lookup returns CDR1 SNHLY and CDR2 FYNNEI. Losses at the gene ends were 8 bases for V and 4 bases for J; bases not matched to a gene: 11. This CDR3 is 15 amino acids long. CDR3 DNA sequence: TGTGCCAGCTTAACTACCGGGACAGGGATAGAGACCCAGTACTTC. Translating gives CASLTTGTGIETQYF.

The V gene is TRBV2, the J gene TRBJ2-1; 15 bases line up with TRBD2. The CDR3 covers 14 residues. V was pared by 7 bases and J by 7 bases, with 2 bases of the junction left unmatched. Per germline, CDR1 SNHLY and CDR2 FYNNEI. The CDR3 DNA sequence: TGTGCCAGCATTGGGACTAGCGGGAGGAATGAGCAGTTCTTC. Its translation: CASIGTSGRNEQFF.

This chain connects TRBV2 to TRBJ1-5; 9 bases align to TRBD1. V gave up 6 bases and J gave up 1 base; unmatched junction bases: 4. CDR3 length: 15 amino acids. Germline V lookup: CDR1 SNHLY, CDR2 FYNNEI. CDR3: CASSAGTGSNQPQHF. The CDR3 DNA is TGTGCCAGCAGCGCCGGGACAGGGAGCAATCAGCCCCAGCATTTT.

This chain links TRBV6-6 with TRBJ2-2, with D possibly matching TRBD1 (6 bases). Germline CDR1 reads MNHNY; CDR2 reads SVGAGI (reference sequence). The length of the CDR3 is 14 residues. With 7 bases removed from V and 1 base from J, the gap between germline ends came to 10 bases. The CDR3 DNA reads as TGTGCCAGCACGGGACACAAGAACACCGGGGAGCTGTTTTTT. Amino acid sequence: CASTGHKNTGELFF.

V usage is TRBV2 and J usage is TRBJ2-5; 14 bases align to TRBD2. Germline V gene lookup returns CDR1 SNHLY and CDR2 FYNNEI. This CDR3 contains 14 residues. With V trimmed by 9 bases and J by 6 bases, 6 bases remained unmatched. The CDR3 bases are TGTGCCAGGCCCGGGACTAGCGGGGGACAGACCCAGTACTTC. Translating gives CARPGTSGGQTQYF.

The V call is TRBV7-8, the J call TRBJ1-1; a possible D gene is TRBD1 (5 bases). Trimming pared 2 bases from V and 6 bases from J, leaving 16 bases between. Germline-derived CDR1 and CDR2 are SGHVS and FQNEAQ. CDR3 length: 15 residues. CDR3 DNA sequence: TGTGCCAGCAGCTTACACGAGACAGCGATCGCTGAAGCTTTCTTT. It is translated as CASSLHETAIAEAFF.

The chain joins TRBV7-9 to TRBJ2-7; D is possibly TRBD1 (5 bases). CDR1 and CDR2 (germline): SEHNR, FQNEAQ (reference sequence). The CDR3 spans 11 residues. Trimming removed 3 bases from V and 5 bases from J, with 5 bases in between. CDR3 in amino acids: CASSFRDEQYF. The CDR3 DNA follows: TGTGCCAGCAGCTTCAGGGACGAGCAGTACTTC.

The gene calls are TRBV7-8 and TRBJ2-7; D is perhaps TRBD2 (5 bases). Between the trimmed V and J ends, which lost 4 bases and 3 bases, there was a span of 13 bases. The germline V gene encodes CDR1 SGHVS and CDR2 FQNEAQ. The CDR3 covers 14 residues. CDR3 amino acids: CASSSAGSGYEQYF. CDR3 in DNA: TGTGCCAGCAGCTCTGCGGGCTCGGGCTACGAGCAGTACTTC.

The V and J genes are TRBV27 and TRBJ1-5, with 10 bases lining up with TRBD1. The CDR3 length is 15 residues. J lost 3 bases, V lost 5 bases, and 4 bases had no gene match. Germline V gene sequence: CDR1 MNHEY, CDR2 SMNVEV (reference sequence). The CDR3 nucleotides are TGTGCCAGCAGTGCCGGGACAGGGGTCAATCAGCCCCAGCATTTT. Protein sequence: CASSAGTGVNQPQHF.

The CDR3 spells CASSLGQGSRNIQYF. The CDR3, as DNA: TGTGCCAGCAGCTTAGGTCAGGGAAGTAGGAACATTCAGTACTTC. The genes are TRBV7-9 and TRBJ2-4; a weak D match, TRBD1 (5 bases). Trimming cost V 1 base and J 7 bases, with 14 bases left between them. The CDR3 has 15 residues. Germline loops: CDR1 SEHNR, CDR2 FQNEAQ (reference sequence).